Each of the 10 T cell receptor beta chains below was sequenced from the same sample in a study of T cells after yellow fever vaccination. In TCRdb, the 5' RACE reads were re-called with MiXCR into one record per CDR3 protein. The sample has over 300,000 distinct CDR3 sequences; about 6.9% are singletons. The sample was PBMCs, taken about 49 days after the first yellow fever vaccination. Receptors originate from a man younger than 35 who received the YFV17D yellow fever vaccine.

This chain uses TRBV6-2 or TRBV6-3 with TRBJ2-5; D is ambiguous. V dropped 0 bases and J dropped 5 bases, with 10 bases sitting between them. This CDR3 is built from 14 residues. Per germline, CDR1 MNHEY and CDR2 SVGEGT. CDR3 loop: CASSYSAKPETQYF. The CDR3 DNA is TGTGCCAGCAGTTACTCGGCCAAGCCGGAGACCCAGTACTTC.

The chain is built from TRBV11-2 and TRBJ2-5; 10 bases map to TRBD2. Trimming removed 2 bases from V and 1 base from J; junction bases left unmatched: 10. CDR1 is SGHAT and CDR2 is FQNNGV in the germline V gene. This CDR3 has 18 residues. CDR3 nucleotide sequence: TGTGCCAGCAGCTTAAGGGCAGGCGGACTAGCGGTCCAAGAGACCCAGTACTTC. Its protein is CASSLRAGGLAVQETQYF.

Only a few counts were recorded for this clonotype. The chain couples TRBV30 to TRBJ1-1, with D perhaps matching TRBD1 (6 bases). CDR1 GTSNPN and CDR2 SVGIG come from the germline V gene (reference sequence). This CDR3 comprises 14 residues. The germline V and J ends were trimmed by 0 bases and 3 bases, with 11 bases remaining between them. CDR3 sequence (DNA): TGTGCCTGGAGTGTAACCGGGGGCCACACTGAAGCTTTCTTT. Protein: CAWSVTGGHTEAFF.

This clonotype was seen a few times. The rearrangement uses TRBV7-2 and TRBJ2-5; a possible D gene is TRBD2 (6 bases). V was pared by 1 base and J by 5 bases, with 14 bases between. CDR3 length: 15 amino acids. Germline V CDR1 and CDR2: SGHTA, FQGNSA. The DNA of the CDR3 is TGTGCCAGCAGCTTAGTAGGGCCACGGGAGGAGACCCAGTACTTC. This sequence encodes CASSLVGPREETQYF.

V gene TRBV5-4 combines with J gene TRBJ2-2; D is possibly TRBD1 (5 bases). V gave up 2 bases and J gave up 6 bases, with 11 bases separating them. Per the germline V gene, CDR1 is SGHNT and CDR2 is YYREEE (reference sequence). The CDR3 consists of 14 residues. The CDR3, as DNA: TGTGCCAGCAGCTTAGGACAAAGACCCGGGGAGCTGTTTTTT. It yields the protein CASSLGQRPGELFF.

This rearrangement joins TRBV7-9 to TRBJ1-1; 8 bases agree with TRBD1. This CDR3 region has 14 residues. Germline V lookup: CDR1 SEHNR, CDR2 FQNEAQ (reference sequence). Trimming at V came to 5 bases and at J to 5 bases, leaving 7 bases not matched to a gene. The CDR3 protein is CASSHPNRGTEAFF. The DNA for the CDR3 is TGTGCCAGCAGCCATCCAAACAGGGGGACTGAAGCTTTCTTT.

This clonotype was picked up a small number of times. The rearrangement uses TRBV4-1 and TRBJ1-3; D ambiguous. The germline V gene encodes CDR1 MGHRA and CDR2 YSYEKL. This CDR3 is built from 14 residues. V was cut by 3 bases and J by 4 bases, with 10 bases left in between. The CDR3 sequence: CASSHKTGGNTIYF. The CDR3 coding sequence is TGCGCCAGCAGCCATAAAACGGGGGGAAACACCATATATTTT.

Only a few counts were recorded for this clonotype. The chain is built from TRBV6-2 or TRBV6-3 and TRBJ1-2; maybe TRBD1 (6 bases). The CDR3 totals 15 residues. Germline CDR1 reads MNHEY; CDR2 reads SVGEGT. V dropped 1 base and J dropped 4 bases, with 13 bases sitting between them. The CDR3 loop is CASSYWTENFYGYTF. In DNA form, the CDR3 reads TGTGCCAGCAGTTACTGGACAGAAAACTTCTATGGCTACACCTTC.

This clonotype was seen a few times. V gene TRBV4-1 combines with J gene TRBJ2-7; D is ambiguous. V was clipped by 0 bases and J by 4 bases, with 7 bases between them. The CDR3 runs to 13 residues. Looked up from germline, CDR1 is MGHRA and CDR2 is YSYEKL. The CDR3 nucleotides read TGCGCCAGCAGCCAAGATCAGGTGTACGAGCAGTACTTC. Protein: CASSQDQVYEQYF.

This clonotype showed up many times. V and J are TRBV18 and TRBJ1-4; TRBD1 might be the D (6 bases). This CDR3 region has 14 residues. Per the germline V gene, CDR1 is KGHSH and CDR2 is LQKENI. V was cut by 8 bases and J by 0 bases, with 10 bases left in between. This chain's CDR3 is CASRGQSTNEKLFF. The DNA for the CDR3 is TGTGCCAGCCGCGGACAGTCAACTAATGAAAAACTGTTTTTT.